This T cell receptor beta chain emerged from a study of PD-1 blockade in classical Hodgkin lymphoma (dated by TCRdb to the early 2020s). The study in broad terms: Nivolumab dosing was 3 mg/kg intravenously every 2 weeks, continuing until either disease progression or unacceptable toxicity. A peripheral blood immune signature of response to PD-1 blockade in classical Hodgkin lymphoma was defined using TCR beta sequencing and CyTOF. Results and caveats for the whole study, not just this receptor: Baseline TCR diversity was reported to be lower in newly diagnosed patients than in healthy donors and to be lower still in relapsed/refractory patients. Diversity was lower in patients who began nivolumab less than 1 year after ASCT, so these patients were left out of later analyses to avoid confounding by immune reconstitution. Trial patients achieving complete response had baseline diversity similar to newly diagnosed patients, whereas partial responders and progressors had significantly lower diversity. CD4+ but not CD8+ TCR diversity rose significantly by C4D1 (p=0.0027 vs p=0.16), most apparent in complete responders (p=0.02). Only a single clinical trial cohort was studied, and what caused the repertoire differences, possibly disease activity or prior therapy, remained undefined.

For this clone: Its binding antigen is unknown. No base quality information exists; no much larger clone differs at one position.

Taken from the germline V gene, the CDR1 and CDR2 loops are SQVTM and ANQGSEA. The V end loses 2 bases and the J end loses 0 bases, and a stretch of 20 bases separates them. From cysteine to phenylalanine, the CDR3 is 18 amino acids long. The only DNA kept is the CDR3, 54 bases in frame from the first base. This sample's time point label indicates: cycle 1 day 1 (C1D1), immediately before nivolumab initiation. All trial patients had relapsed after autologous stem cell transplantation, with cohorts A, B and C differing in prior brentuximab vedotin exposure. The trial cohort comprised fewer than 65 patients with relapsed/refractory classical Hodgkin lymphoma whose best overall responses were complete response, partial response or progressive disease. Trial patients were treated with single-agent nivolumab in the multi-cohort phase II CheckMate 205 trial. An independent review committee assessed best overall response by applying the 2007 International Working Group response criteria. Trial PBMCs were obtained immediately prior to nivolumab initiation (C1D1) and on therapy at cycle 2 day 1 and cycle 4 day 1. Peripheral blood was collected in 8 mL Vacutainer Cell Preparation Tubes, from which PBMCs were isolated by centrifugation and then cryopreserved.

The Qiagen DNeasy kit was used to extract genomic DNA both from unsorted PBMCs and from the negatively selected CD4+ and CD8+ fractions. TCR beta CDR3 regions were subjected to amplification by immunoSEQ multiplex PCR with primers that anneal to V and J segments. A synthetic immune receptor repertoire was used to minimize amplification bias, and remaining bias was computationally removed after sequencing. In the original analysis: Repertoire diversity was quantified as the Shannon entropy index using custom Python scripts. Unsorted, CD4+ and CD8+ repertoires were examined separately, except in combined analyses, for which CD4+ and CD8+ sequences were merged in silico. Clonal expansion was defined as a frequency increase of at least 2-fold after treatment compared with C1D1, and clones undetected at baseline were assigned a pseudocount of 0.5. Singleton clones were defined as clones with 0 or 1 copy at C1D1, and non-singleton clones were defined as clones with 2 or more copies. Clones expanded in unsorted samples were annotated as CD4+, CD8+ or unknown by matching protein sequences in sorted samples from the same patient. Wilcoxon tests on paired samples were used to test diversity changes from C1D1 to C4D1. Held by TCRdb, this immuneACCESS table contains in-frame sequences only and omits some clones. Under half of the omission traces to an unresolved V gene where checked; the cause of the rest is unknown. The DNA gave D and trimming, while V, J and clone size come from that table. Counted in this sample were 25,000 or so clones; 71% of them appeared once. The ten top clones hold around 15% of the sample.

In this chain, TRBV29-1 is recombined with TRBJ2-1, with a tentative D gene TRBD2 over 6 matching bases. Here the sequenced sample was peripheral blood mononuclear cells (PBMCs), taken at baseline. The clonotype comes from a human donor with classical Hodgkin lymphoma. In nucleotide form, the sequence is TGCAGCGTTGAATTGGGTGGGAGGCGGCTGAGCTCCTACAATGAGCAGTTCTTC. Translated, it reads CSVELGGRRLSSYNEQFF.